This T cell receptor (beta chain) is drawn from a study of T cell changes during pregnancy in multiple sclerosis. TCRdb's table, derived via immunoSEQ multiplex PCR, lists solely in-frame clones and lacks some. The table lists 85,000 to 110,000 clones, about 91% of them singletons. V lost 5 bases, J lost 4 bases, and 13 bases lay in between. This CDR3 contains 13 residues. Germline assignment: CDR1 SGHRS and CDR2 YFSETQ. The receptor was derived from a female donor with multiple sclerosis, enrolled in a pregnancy study. The chain has TRBV5-1 and TRBJ2-7; D is undetermined. The sequenced sample was peripheral blood, obtained after pregnancy. The CDR3: CASRPNTRYEQYF. In DNA, the CDR3 is TGCGCCAGCAGGCCGAACACACGTTACGAGCAGTACTTC.